The 28 T cell receptor beta chains presented below share a single source sample, sequenced in a study of cytomegalovirus exposure and HLA in healthy donors. 60 Vbeta and 13 Jbeta primers were used in PCR. TCRdb's table, derived via immunoSEQ multiplex PCR, lists solely in-frame clones and lacks some. The profile shows around 62,000 clones, around four fifths of them singletons. Sequencing used PBMCs. The receptors derive from a male donor in good health and CMV-seropositive.

This chain connects TRBV6-5 to TRBJ2-5; D not resolved. The J call is doubtful: the DNA matches TRBJ2-7 better. CDR1 and CDR2 from the germline V gene are MNHEY and SVGAGI. There are 14 residues in the CDR3. CDR3 nucleotides: TGTGCCAGCAGTTACTCGCGGCAGTCCTACGAGCAGTACTTC. Translated, it gives CASSYSRQSYEQYF.

This clone was observed a handful of times. This sequence joins TRBV19 and TRBJ1-1; D gene ambiguous. The CDR3 has 15 amino acids. The V end lost 10 bases, the J end lost 3 bases, and 21 bases lay between the germline ends. CDR1 is LNHDA, CDR2 SQIVND, per germline (reference sequence). Here the CDR3 DNA reads TGTGCCACTCAGGTGCAAGCAAACACCCACACTGAAGCTTTCTTT. This sequence encodes CATQVQANTHTEAFF.

V usage is TRBV7-2 and J usage is TRBJ1-5; tentative D call: TRBD1 (6 bases). The V and J ends lost 1 base and 6 bases respectively, with 10 bases between them. The CDR3 has 14 amino acids. From germline, CDR1 is SGHTA and CDR2 FQGNSA. CDR3: CASSLEGVSQPQHF. In nucleotides, the CDR3 is TGTGCCAGCAGCTTAGAGGGGGTCTCTCAGCCCCAGCATTTT.

The V call is TRBV2, the J call TRBJ1-2; D might be TRBD1 (5 bases). V was trimmed by 2 bases and J by 2 bases, leaving 15 bases between them. Germline-derived CDR1 and CDR2 are SNHLY and FYNNEI. The CDR3 totals 16 residues. CDR3 nucleotide sequence: TGTGCCAGCAGTGAATTGGAGAGGGGAGGAAACTATGGCTACACCTTC. Translation: CASSELERGGNYGYTF.

This clone was recorded a few times. The J gene is TRBJ1-1, the V gene TRBV6-1, with 8 positions matching TRBD1. V shed 3 bases, J shed 5 bases, and the junction held 5 bases outside the gene matches. Germline CDR1 and CDR2: MNHNS and SASEGT. This CDR3 region has 14 residues. The CDR3 is CASSDGRGQTEAFF. The CDR3, as DNA: TGTGCCAGCAGTGATGGCAGGGGGCAAACTGAAGCTTTCTTT.

The chain employs TRBV4-3 and TRBJ2-7, with TRBD1 matching over 9 bases. The CDR3 runs to 15 residues. Trimming cost V 4 bases and J 4 bases; bases outside gene matches: 8. CDR1 LGHNA and CDR2 YSLEER come from the germline V gene. This CDR3 reads CASSPRTGEEYEQYF. CDR3 coding DNA: TGCGCCAGCAGCCCCCGGACAGGGGAGGAGTACGAGCAGTACTTC.

Here the CDR3 reads CATSRDHTGGNQPQHF. Here the CDR3 DNA reads TGTGCCACCAGCAGAGATCACACAGGGGGCAATCAGCCCCAGCATTTT. The rearrangement uses TRBV15 and TRBJ1-5; 7 nucleotides agree with TRBD1. CDR1 LNHNV and CDR2 YYDKDF come from the germline V gene (reference sequence). Trimming removed 0 bases from V and 2 bases from J; junction bases left unmatched: 4. There are 16 residues in the CDR3. The full variable domain, in which reference TRBV15 and TRBJ1-5 provide the parts outside the CDR3, is DAMVIQNPRYQVTQFGKPVTLSCSQTLNHNVMYWYQQKSSQAPKLLFHYYDKDFNNEADTPDNFQSRRPNTSFCFLDIRSPGLGDTAMYLCATSRDHTGGNQPQHFGDGTRLSIL.

This clone was detected once. A read error may produce the germline difference seen at one junction end. The V and J genes are TRBV6-5 and TRBJ1-5; 7 bases fit TRBD1. The V gene's germline CDR1 is MNHEY and CDR2 SVGAGI. This CDR3 spans 14 amino acids. CDR3: CASSYSGGNQPQNF. The CDR3 DNA follows: TGTGCCAGCAGTTACTCAGGGGGCAATCAGCCCCAGAATTTT.

Within the sample, this clone is medium-sized (0.01 to 0.1%). The CDR3 here is CASSQEGATNQPQHF. CDR3 DNA: TGCGCCAGCAGCCAAGAGGGGGCGACTAATCAGCCCCAGCATTTT. This chain joins TRBV4-1 and TRBJ1-5, with a weak D call TRBD1 (6 bases). Germline CDR1 is MGHRA and CDR2 is YSYEKL. Deletions cut 0 bases from V and 4 bases from J, with 10 bases between. The CDR3 contains 15 residues.

This chain uses TRBV7-7 with TRBJ2-1; D may be TRBD2 (7 bases). Germline-derived CDR1 and CDR2 are SSHAT and FNYEAQ (reference sequence). This CDR3 has 15 residues. The V and J ends lost 0 bases and 9 bases respectively, with 15 bases between them. CDR3 residues: CASSLAGGHGGEQFF. The CDR3 coding sequence is TGTGCCAGCAGCTTAGCGGGGGGGCACGGTGGTGAGCAGTTCTTC. Variable domain in full (rest from reference TRBV7-7 and TRBJ2-1): GAGVSQSPRYKVTKRGQDVTLRCDPISSHATLYWYQQALGQGPEFLTYFNYEAQPDKSGLPSDRFSAERPEGSISTLTIQRTEQRDSAMYRCASSLAGGHGGEQFFGPGTRLTVL.

The V and J genes are TRBV9 and TRBJ2-2; D is perhaps TRBD2 (5 bases). The CDR3 is 15 amino acids. V was clipped by 4 bases and J by 4 bases, with 14 bases between them. In germline, CDR1 is SGDLS, CDR2 YYNGEE. Here the CDR3 reads CASSQELVPTGELFF. CDR3 nucleotides: TGTGCCAGCAGCCAAGAACTAGTCCCCACCGGGGAGCTGTTTTTT.

This clone came up a few times. The chain uses TRBV5-1 and TRBJ1-1, with 7 bases fitting TRBD1. V shed 3 bases and J 0 bases; nucleotides not matched to a gene: 8. CDR1 is SGHRS, CDR2 YFSETQ, per germline. The CDR3 is 16 amino acids. This chain's CDR3 is CASSWRGTGVNTEAFF. CDR3 nucleotide sequence: TGCGCCAGCAGCTGGAGGGGAACAGGGGTGAACACTGAAGCTTTCTTT. The whole variable domain, remainder taken from reference TRBV5-1 and TRBJ1-1, is KAGVTQTPRYLIKTRGQQVTLSCSPISGHRSVSWYQQTPGQGLQFLFEYFSETQRNKGNFPGRFSGRQFSNSRSEMNVSTLELGDSALYLCASSWRGTGVNTEAFFGQGTRLTVV.

The chain has TRBV6-1 and TRBJ1-2, with 8 positions matching TRBD1. This CDR3 contains 15 residues. Germline CDR1 reads MNHNS; CDR2 reads SASEGT. J was trimmed by 4 bases and V by 1 base; bases with no gene match: 5. DNA of the CDR3: TGTGCCAGCAGTGAAGACACAGGGGGTAGCTATGGCTACACCTTC. Its protein is CASSEDTGGSYGYTF.

This sequence joins TRBV7-2 and TRBJ2-7; tentatively, D is TRBD1 (5 bases). The CDR3 has 14 residues. Germline-derived CDR1 and CDR2 are SGHTA and FQGNSA. V gave up 7 bases and J gave up 3 bases, with 16 bases separating them. The DNA for the CDR3 is TGTGCCAGCACCAACCCGACAGTGCTCTACGAGCAGTACTTC. It specifies CASTNPTVLYEQYF.

The genes are TRBV7-2 and TRBJ1-1; 7 nucleotides line up with TRBD1. The CDR3 extends over 14 amino acids. The trim removed 4 bases at V and 4 bases at J, leaving 6 bases unmatched. In germline, CDR1 is SGHTA, CDR2 FQGNSA. CDR3 sequence reads: CASSSGQVRTEAFF. The DNA of the CDR3 is TGTGCCAGCAGCTCCGGACAGGTACGCACTGAAGCTTTCTTT.

The chain is built from TRBV4-3 and TRBJ2-5; no reliable D call. Germline-derived CDR1 and CDR2 are LGHNA and YSLEER. CDR3 length: 15 residues. V was trimmed by 0 bases and J by 5 bases, leaving 13 bases between them. The CDR3 protein is CASSQDRLDGETQYF. DNA of the CDR3: TGCGCCAGCAGCCAAGATAGGCTAGATGGCGAGACCCAGTACTTC.

The gene calls are TRBV6-5 and TRBJ2-1, with a weak D call TRBD2 (5 bases). Trimming cost V 4 bases and J 5 bases, with 12 bases left between them. The length of the CDR3 is 14 residues. Germline lookup yields CDR1 MNHEY and CDR2 SVGAGI. The CDR3 is CASSLRTSNNEQFF. The CDR3 nucleotides are TGTGCCAGCAGTTTGAGGACTTCGAACAATGAGCAGTTCTTC.

V gene TRBV7-2 combines with J gene TRBJ1-2; weak D call: TRBD1 (6 bases). Germline V gene data show CDR1 as SGHTA and CDR2 as FQGNSA. Trimming pared 5 bases from V and 2 bases from J, leaving 9 bases between. The CDR3 covers 13 residues. CDR3 DNA: TGTGCCAGCAGCCCCGGGACAAACTATGGCTACACCTTC. It encodes CASSPGTNYGYTF. Variable domain in full (rest from reference TRBV7-2 and TRBJ1-2): GAGVSQSPSNKVTEKGKDVELRCDPISGHTALYWYRQSLGQGLEFLIYFQGNSAPDKSGLPSDRFSAERTGGSVSTLTIQRTQQEDSAVYLCASSPGTNYGYTFGSGTRLTVV.

V and J are TRBV7-8 and TRBJ1-3, with D tentatively TRBD1 (5 bases). The V and J ends lost 5 bases and 2 bases respectively, with 10 bases between them. Germline values: CDR1 SGHVS, CDR2 FQNEAQ. The CDR3 is 14 amino acids. The DNA for the CDR3 is TGTGCCAGCAGCAACTCAGGGACTGGAAACACCATATATTTT. Residues: CASSNSGTGNTIYF.

The chain combines TRBV11-2 with TRBJ2-1, with 8 bases that match TRBD2. Per the germline V gene, CDR1 is SGHAT and CDR2 is FQNNGV. This CDR3 is built from 15 residues. V gave up 1 base and J gave up 3 bases; unmatched junction bases: 2. CDR3 sequence (DNA): TGTGCCAGCAGCTTAGTAGCGGGGCTCTACAATGAGCAGTTCTTC. This sequence encodes CASSLVAGLYNEQFF.

This sequence joins TRBV2 and TRBJ1-2, with D perhaps TRBD1 (5 bases). Germline-derived CDR1 and CDR2 are SNHLY and FYNNEI. The CDR3 loop spans 11 amino acids. With 7 bases removed from V and 8 bases from J, the gap between germline ends came to 11 bases. The CDR3 DNA sequence: TGTGCCAGCACAGGGTCGAAGGGCTACACCTTC. Residues: CASTGSKGYTF.

V and J are TRBV10-2 and TRBJ2-3; 8 bases map to TRBD2. The V gene's germline CDR1 is WSHSY and CDR2 SAAADI. There are 17 residues in the CDR3. V shed 8 bases and J 0 bases; nucleotides not matched to a gene: 13. The CDR3 spells CASSGEAGGFSTDTQYF. The CDR3, as DNA: TGCGCCAGCTCCGGGGAGGCGGGGGGATTTAGCACAGATACGCAGTATTTT.

The chain recombines TRBV9 with TRBJ2-7, with a tentative D call TRBD1 (6 bases). CDR1 SGDLS and CDR2 YYNGEE come from the germline V gene. V was clipped by 3 bases and J by 0 bases, with 13 bases between them. The CDR3 runs 15 residues. The CDR3 nucleotides read TGTGCCAGCAGCGCCTTCACAGGGAGCTCCTACGAGCAGTACTTC. It yields the protein CASSAFTGSSYEQYF.

This chain uses TRBV6-5 with TRBJ2-1; TRBD2 aligns across 12 bases. Trimming removed 5 bases from V and 9 bases from J; junction bases left unmatched: 8. The CDR3 extends over 15 amino acids. The germline gives CDR1 MNHEY, CDR2 SVGAGI. CDR3 protein: CASSASGGAYSEQFF. CDR3 DNA sequence: TGTGCCAGCAGTGCTAGCGGGGGGGCCTATAGTGAGCAGTTCTTC.

In this sample, this clone turned up a few times. This rearrangement joins TRBV2 to TRBJ2-7; 11 bases agree with TRBD2. The CDR3 loop spans 14 amino acids. Germline V gives CDR1 SNHLY, CDR2 FYNNEI. The junction had 4 bases not matched to a gene; V was cut back by 7 bases and J by 2 bases. The CDR3 DNA sequence: TGTGCCAGCAATAGCGGGGGGGCTCCCTACGAGCAGTACTTC. It encodes CASNSGGAPYEQYF. The whole variable domain, filled in from reference TRBV2 and TRBJ2-7, reads EPEVTQTPSHQVTQMGQEVILRCVPISNHLYFYWYRQILGQKVEFLVSFYNNEISEKSEIFDDQFSVERPDGSNFTLKIRSTKLEDSAMYFCASNSGGAPYEQYFGPGTRLTVT.

The chain recombines TRBV4-2 with TRBJ2-1; no clear D gene. Germline CDR1 LGHNA, CDR2 YNFKEQ. V was cut by 2 bases and J by 9 bases, with 5 bases left in between. CDR3 length: 11 amino acids. CDR3 in amino acids: CASSQPGEQFF. The CDR3 coding sequence is TGTGCCAGCAGCCAACCGGGTGAGCAGTTCTTC.

The rearrangement links TRBV4-1 to TRBJ1-3; D perhaps matches TRBD1 (5 bases). The ends were cut back, 1 base at V and 4 bases at J, with 11 bases in the middle. Looked up from germline, CDR1 is MGHRA and CDR2 is YSYEKL. The CDR3 totals 15 residues. DNA of the CDR3: TGCGCCAGCAGCCAAGGTCCCGGGGGAGGAAACACCATATATTTT. Its protein is CASSQGPGGGNTIYF.

V is TRBV6-1 and J is TRBJ2-2; D remains ambiguous. Germline assignment: CDR1 MNHNS and CDR2 SASEGT. The CDR3 runs to 14 residues. V gave up 7 bases and J gave up 0 bases, with 9 bases separating them. CDR3 bases: TGTGCCAGCAATCCAGTCGCGAACACCGGGGAGCTGTTTTTT. This codes for CASNPVANTGELFF.